The 14 T cell receptor beta chains below were found in one sample sequenced in a study of blood T cell repertoires in COVID-19. Some clones are missing from TCRdb's copy, which holds only in-frame ones; the method was immunoSEQ multiplex PCR. The sample includes around 310,000 clones, around nine tenths of them seen just once. The source material was peripheral blood. Receptors originate from a woman aged 55 to 70 with acute or convalescent COVID-19.

The J gene is TRBJ2-3, the V gene TRBV20-1; 8 bases are a match to TRBD2. The CDR3 is 15 residues long. Germline assignment: CDR1 DFQATT and CDR2 SNEGSKA (reference sequence). V was pared by 3 bases and J by 2 bases, with 7 bases of the junction left unmatched. DNA of the CDR3: TGCAGTGCTAGTAAGCGGGGGCCACCCACAGATACGCAGTATTTT. This gives the protein CSASKRGPPTDTQYF.

The gene calls are TRBV3-1 (or the pseudogene TRBV3-2) and TRBJ1-3, with 7 bases identical to TRBD1. This CDR3 is 17 amino acids long. CDR1 is LGHDT, CDR2 YNNKEL, per germline (reference sequence). Unmatched junction bases numbered 13, after V lost 5 bases and J lost 3 bases. This CDR3 is CASSDRVDFLGGNTIYF. The CDR3 DNA sequence: TGTGCCAGCAGCGACAGGGTGGACTTTTTAGGTGGAAACACCATATATTTT.

This chain joins TRBV7-9 and TRBJ2-7; D remains ambiguous. The V gene's germline CDR1 is SEHNR and CDR2 FQNEAQ (reference sequence). Trimming removed 3 bases at V and 0 bases at J, with 9 bases between. The CDR3 is 14 amino acids. CDR3 sequence reads: CASSLRQSSYEQYF. The DNA for the CDR3 is TGTGCCAGCAGCTTGCGGCAGAGCTCCTACGAGCAGTACTTC.

The chain links TRBV28 to TRBJ1-6; 7 bases align to TRBD1. V shed 4 bases and J 4 bases; nucleotides not matched to a gene: 7. The CDR3 runs 16 residues. The germline CDR1 and CDR2 sequences are MDHEN and SYDVKM. The CDR3, as DNA: TGTGCCAGCAGTTCCCGGTCGACAGGGTATAATTCACCCCTCCACTTT. Translating gives CASSSRSTGYNSPLHF.

This rearrangement joins TRBV6-5 to TRBJ2-7; 7 nucleotides match TRBD2. The CDR3 is 13 residues long. The junction had 2 bases not matched to a gene; V was cut back by 0 bases and J by 6 bases. Germline V gene data show CDR1 as MNHEY and CDR2 as SVGAGI. The DNA for the CDR3 is TGTGCCAGCAGTTACTCGGGAGGGGTCGAGCAGTACTTC. It translates to CASSYSGGVEQYF.

This chain uses TRBV19 with TRBJ1-2; 8 bases are a match to TRBD1. This CDR3 spans 17 amino acids. The V segment lost 5 bases and the J segment 4 bases; nucleotides outside the gene matches: 15. The germline V gene encodes CDR1 LNHDA and CDR2 SQIVND (reference sequence). In DNA form, the CDR3 reads TGTGCCAGTAGTTCGACCGGGACAGGAGCGAAGGTCTATGGCTACACCTTC. Translating gives CASSSTGTGAKVYGYTF. Full variable domain (outside the CDR3, taken from reference TRBV19 and TRBJ1-2): DGGITQSPKYLFRKEGQNVTLSCEQNLNHDAMYWYRQDPGQGLRLIYYSQIVNDFQKGDIAEGYSVSREKKESFPLTVTSAQKNPTAFYLCASSSTGTGAKVYGYTFGSGTRLTVV.

The chain couples TRBV2 to TRBJ2-5; possible D gene TRBD2, 6 bases. CDR3 length: 15 residues. Looked up from germline, CDR1 is SNHLY and CDR2 is FYNNEI. V was clipped by 4 bases and J by 5 bases, with 17 bases between them. The DNA of the CDR3 is TGTGCCAGCAGTGGCGGGGACGGGCAAAGGGAGACCCAGTACTTC. It translates to CASSGGDGQRETQYF.

The CDR3 nucleotides are TGTGCCAGCAGCCTAAGACAGAATGAAGCTTTCTTT. Its translation: CASSLRQNEAFF. The chain is built from TRBV7-9 and TRBJ1-1; TRBD1 might be the D (5 bases). Trimming stripped 5 bases from V and 7 bases from J, with 11 bases between. Germline values: CDR1 SEHNR, CDR2 FQNEAQ (reference sequence). The CDR3 contains 12 residues. Complete variable domain (other parts from reference TRBV7-9 and TRBJ1-1): DTGVSQNPRHKITKRGQNVTFRCDPISEHNRLYWYRQTLGQGPEFLTYFQNEAQLEKSRLLSDRFSAERPKGSFSTLEIQRTEQGDSAMYLCASSLRQNEAFFGQGTRLTVV.

The chain recombines TRBV9 with TRBJ2-1; TRBD1 matches 7 bases. The germline gives CDR1 SGDLS, CDR2 YYNGEE. With V trimmed by 4 bases and J by 4 bases, 8 bases remained unmatched. CDR3 length equals 15 residues. The CDR3 is CASSLTGVPYNEQFF. The CDR3 DNA reads as TGTGCCAGCAGCCTTACAGGGGTCCCATACAATGAGCAGTTCTTC.

The V gene is TRBV9, the J gene TRBJ1-1; the D gene is possibly TRBD1 (5 bases). Germline V lookup: CDR1 SGDLS, CDR2 YYNGEE. V shed 3 bases and J shed 0 bases, with 9 bases lying between them. This CDR3 is 14 amino acids long. DNA of the CDR3: TGTGCCAGCAGCGACTCAGGGTTGAACACTGAAGCTTTCTTT. Amino acids: CASSDSGLNTEAFF.

This chain joins TRBV28 and TRBJ2-7; 10 positions agree with TRBD1. The germline V gene encodes CDR1 MDHEN and CDR2 SYDVKM. The J segment lost 7 bases and the V segment lost 4 bases, leaving 10 bases of the junction unmatched. The CDR3 runs 15 residues. The CDR3 DNA sequence: TGTGCCAGCAGTTCACCGGGACAGGGGTCGTCGGAGCAGTACTTC. Translated, it gives CASSSPGQGSSEQYF.

This chain uses TRBV27 with TRBJ2-1, with a weak D call TRBD2 (6 bases). The CDR3 is 15 amino acids. The germline V and J ends were trimmed by 4 bases and 0 bases, with 10 bases remaining between them. The V gene's germline CDR1 is MNHEY and CDR2 SMNVEV (reference sequence). CDR3 in DNA: TGTGCCAGCAGTTCCGGGAGAAGCTCCTACAATGAGCAGTTCTTC. Translating gives CASSSGRSSYNEQFF.

This chain links TRBV10-3 with TRBJ2-1, with 7 positions matching TRBD2. Germline V gene lookup returns CDR1 ENHRY and CDR2 SYGVKD. This CDR3 comprises 16 residues. With V trimmed by 4 bases and J by 5 bases, 11 bases remained unmatched. CDR3 sequence reads: CAISGSGTPVHNEQFF. The CDR3 DNA reads TGTGCCATCAGTGGCAGCGGGACCCCAGTCCACAATGAGCAGTTCTTC.

This chain links TRBV10-3 with TRBJ2-7, with TRBD2 identical over 7 bases. The CDR3 has 15 residues. Germline V gene data show CDR1 as ENHRY and CDR2 as SYGVKD. V dropped 0 bases and J dropped 2; count of bases not matched to a gene: 4. DNA of the CDR3: TGTGCCATCAGTGAGTCGATAGCGGGCACCTACGAGCAGTACTTC. Amino acid sequence: CAISESIAGTYEQYF.